This T cell receptor (beta chain) was captured by sequencing in a study of HIV-infected patients and healthy controls. TCRdb processed the 5' RACE reads anew with MiXCR; each CDR3 protein has one entry. The table lists about 70,000 distinct CDR3 sequences, around 16% of them singletons. Germline CDR1 MNHEY, CDR2 SVGEGT. V dropped 6 bases and J dropped 0 bases, with 9 bases sitting between them. The CDR3 covers 14 residues. The chain joins TRBV6-2 or TRBV6-3 to TRBJ2-4; D is undetermined. Material for sequencing was CD4+ T cells from blood. This TCR derives from a human donor in good health. CDR3 sequence: CASSSSGAKNIQYF. CDR3 in DNA: TGTGCCAGCAGCAGTTCCGGAGCCAAAAACATTCAGTACTTC.